This T cell receptor (beta chain) was profiled in a study of cytomegalovirus exposure and HLA in healthy donors. General study results and limits: Several top significant clusters appeared, in a later analysis, to be linked to common viral pathogens.

This CDR3 has 18 residues. Germline CDR1 WSHSY, CDR2 SAAADI. Trimming stripped 3 bases from V and 2 bases from J, with 23 bases between. This clone was seen only once. Its target is unknown. Both 60 Vbeta primers and 13 Jbeta primers went into the PCR. TCRdb's table, derived via immunoSEQ multiplex PCR, lists solely in-frame clones and lacks some. The table lists about 160,000 clones, roughly 80% of them singletons. This receptor was taken from a man aged 40-50 years in good health and CMV-seronegative. Sequencing was carried out using PBMCs. V is TRBV10-2 and J is TRBJ2-7; possibly TRBD1 for D (5 bases). Written as DNA, the CDR3 is TGCGCCAGCAGTGAAGGGGCAGGTACCCTACCAGGGACCTACGAGCAGTACTTC. This codes for CASSEGAGTLPGTYEQYF.